Described below is a single TCR beta chain sequence and its context. Germline assignment: CDR1 SGHNT and CDR2 YYREEE (reference sequence). The CDR3 extends over 14 amino acids. Germline trimming cut 4 bases from V and 4 bases from J; bases unmatched to any gene: 4. TCRdb's copy holds only in-frame clones and misses some; the assay was immunoSEQ multiplex PCR. The sample lists fewer than 200,000 clones, about four fifths occurring once. These data originate in a study of blood T cell repertoires in COVID-19. This clonotype was sampled from a woman between 55 and 75 years old with COVID-19, enrolled during active disease. The sequenced sample was peripheral blood. The rearrangement uses TRBV5-4 and TRBJ2-1, with 8 nucleotides matching TRBD1. The CDR3 loop reads CASSPRDRYNEQFF. The CDR3, as DNA: TGTGCCAGCAGCCCCCGGGACAGGTACAATGAGCAGTTCTTC. The full variable domain, its missing parts supplied by reference TRBV5-4 and TRBJ2-1, is ETGVTQSPTHLIKTRGQQVTLRCSSQSGHNTVSWYQQALGQGPQFIFQYYREEENGRGNFPPRFSGLQFPNYSSELNVNALELDDSALYLCASSPRDRYNEQFFGPGTRLTVL.